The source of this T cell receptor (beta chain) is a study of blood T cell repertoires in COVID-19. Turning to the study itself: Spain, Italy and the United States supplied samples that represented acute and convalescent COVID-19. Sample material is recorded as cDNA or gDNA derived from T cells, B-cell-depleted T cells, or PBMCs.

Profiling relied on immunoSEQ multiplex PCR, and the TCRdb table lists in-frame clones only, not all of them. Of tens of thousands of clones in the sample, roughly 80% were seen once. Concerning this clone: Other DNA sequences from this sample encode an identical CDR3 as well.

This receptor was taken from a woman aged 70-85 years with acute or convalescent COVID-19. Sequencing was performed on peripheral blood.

CDR3 sequence (DNA): TGTGCCAGCAGTTACAGCGGGGGGGCAGATACGCAGTATTTT. This translates into CASSYSGGADTQYF. The chain carries TRBV6-2 or TRBV6-3 and TRBJ2-3; 10 bases map to TRBD2. The V segment lost 2 bases and the J segment 4 bases; nucleotides outside the gene matches: 0. Germline V gives CDR1 MNHEY, CDR2 SVGEGT. The CDR3 spans 14 residues.